This T cell receptor beta chain was observed in a study of cytomegalovirus exposure and HLA in healthy donors. Per the germline V gene, CDR1 is ENHRY and CDR2 is SYGVKD. This CDR3 region has 12 residues. V was shortened by 3 bases and J by 4 bases, with 6 bases between the two germline ends. This clone was found a few times. Vbeta (60) and Jbeta (13) primers were used in the PCR. Libraries were prepared by immunoSEQ multiplex PCR; TCRdb keeps only in-frame clonotypes and omits some of them. The data contain 150,000 to 200,000 clones, approximately 80% of them singletons. This TCR was sampled from a woman aged 45 to 65 in good health and CMV-seronegative. V is TRBV10-3 and J is TRBJ1-1, with D uncertain. The sequenced sample was PBMCs. The CDR3 reads CAISDKRTEAFF. In DNA form, the CDR3 reads TGTGCCATCAGTGACAAGCGCACTGAAGCTTTCTTT.